The TCR beta chain described here comes from a study of technical replicates of blood from a few donors. TCRdb's table, derived via immunoSEQ multiplex PCR, lists solely in-frame clones and lacks some. Among approximately 50,000 clones, about 93% were seen once, and the ten largest hold over 0.2%. The V gene's germline CDR1 is MDHEN and CDR2 SYDVKM. V was trimmed by 1 base and J by 8 bases, leaving 11 bases between them. The length of the CDR3 is 13 residues. Sequences were obtained from T cells isolated from PBMCs. The chain uses TRBV28 and TRBJ1-2, with a possible D match to TRBD1 (5 bases). This TCR was recovered from a human donor in good health. The CDR3 sequence is CASSLSRTGGYTF. The CDR3, as DNA: TGTGCCAGCAGTTTATCAAGAACAGGCGGCTACACCTTC.